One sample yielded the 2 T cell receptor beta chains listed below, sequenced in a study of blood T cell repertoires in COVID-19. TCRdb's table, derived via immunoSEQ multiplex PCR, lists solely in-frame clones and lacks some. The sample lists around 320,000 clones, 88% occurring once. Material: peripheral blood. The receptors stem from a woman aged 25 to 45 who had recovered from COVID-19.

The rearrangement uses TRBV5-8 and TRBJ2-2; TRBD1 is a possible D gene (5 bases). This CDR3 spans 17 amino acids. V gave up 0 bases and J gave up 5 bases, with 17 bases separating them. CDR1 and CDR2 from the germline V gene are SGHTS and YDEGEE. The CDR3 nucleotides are TGTGCCAGCAGCTTGGCCCCGACAGCCACAGGAACCGGGGAGCTGTTTTTT. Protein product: CASSLAPTATGTGELFF.

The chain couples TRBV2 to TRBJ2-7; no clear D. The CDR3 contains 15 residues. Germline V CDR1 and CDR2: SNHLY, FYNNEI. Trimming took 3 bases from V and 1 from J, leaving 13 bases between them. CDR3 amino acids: CASSETVGLSYEQYF. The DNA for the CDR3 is TGTGCCAGCAGTGAGACCGTGGGCCTTTCCTACGAGCAGTACTTC.